Shown below are 24 T cell receptor beta chains from a single sample sequenced in a study of T cells in Graves' hyperthyroidism and ophthalmopathy. Amplified TCR beta CDR3 regions came from RNA transcripts. First-round RT-PCR targeting the TCR CDR3 was performed with the HTBI primer set. Each CDR3 protein is one row after TCRdb ran MiXCR on the multiplex PCR reads. The repertoire consists of around 500,000 distinct CDR3 sequences, with around 13% occurring once and the leading ten covering about 15%. The sample comprised blood. The receptors derive from a woman aged 40 to 50 with Graves' hyperthyroidism.

The table lists this clonotype with a few counts. The chain couples TRBV25-1 to TRBJ2-1; D ambiguous. Deletions cut 6 bases from V and 7 bases from J, with 7 bases between. The CDR3 is 11 residues long. Germline V gene data show CDR1 as MGHDK and CDR2 as SYGVNS. This chain's CDR3 is CASRYSNEQFF. For the CDR3, the DNA is TGTGCCAGCAGGTATAGTAATGAGCAGTTCTTC.

The table lists this clonotype with many counts. The chain recombines TRBV5-1 with TRBJ2-7, with D perhaps TRBD2 (5 bases). Germline-derived CDR1 and CDR2 are SGHRS and YFSETQ. This CDR3 contains 15 residues. The V gene lost 0 bases and the J gene lost 0 bases, with 10 bases spanning the gap. In DNA, the CDR3 is TGCGCCAGCAGCTTGGGGACGGGATTCTCCTACGAGCAGTACTTC. Amino acid sequence: CASSLGTGFSYEQYF.

CDR3 residues: CASSLHPDYNEQFF. CDR3 coding DNA: TGTGCCAGCAGCTTACATCCGGACTACAATGAGCAGTTCTTC. This sequence joins TRBV7-3 and TRBJ2-1; D call uncertain. Germline V gives CDR1 SGHTA, CDR2 FQGTGA. The CDR3 covers 14 residues. The germline V and J ends were trimmed by 2 bases and 3 bases, with 8 bases remaining between them.

This clonotype came up many times. This sequence joins TRBV12-3 or TRBV12-4 and TRBJ2-7, with 8 positions matching TRBD1. The CDR3 loop spans 13 amino acids. After removal of 3 bases from V and 3 bases from J, the junction contained 1 base not matched to a gene. Here the CDR3 DNA reads TGTGCCAGCAGTTTCGGACAGGGCTACGAGCAGTACTTC. Translating it yields CASSFGQGYEQYF.

This clonotype showed up many times. The chain couples TRBV7-2 to TRBJ2-1, with D perhaps matching TRBD1 (6 bases). V was cut by 1 base and J by 4 bases, with 11 bases left in between. This CDR3 region has 15 residues. CDR1 is SGHTA, CDR2 FQGNSA, per germline. CDR3 in amino acids: CASSLDRAGYNEQFF. For the CDR3, the DNA is TGTGCCAGCAGCTTAGACAGGGCGGGTTACAATGAGCAGTTCTTC.

The rearrangement links TRBV19 to TRBJ1-2; tentatively, D is TRBD1 (5 bases). The CDR3 has 13 amino acids. In germline, CDR1 is LNHDA, CDR2 SQIVND (reference sequence). V was clipped by 3 bases and J by 5 bases, with 10 bases between them. CDR3 DNA: TGTGCCAGTAGTATCGGACAAGCATATGGCTACACCTTC. Protein sequence: CASSIGQAYGYTF.

The genes are TRBV7-9 and TRBJ2-2; 8 nucleotides agree with TRBD2. V dropped 3 bases and J dropped 1; count of bases not matched to a gene: 7. This CDR3 region has 17 residues. Germline V gives CDR1 SEHNR, CDR2 FQNEAQ (reference sequence). CDR3 in amino acids: CASSLGSSGGNTGELFF. CDR3 nucleotides: TGTGCCAGCAGCTTGGGCTCCAGCGGGGGGAACACCGGGGAGCTGTTTTTT.

V gene TRBV27 combines with J gene TRBJ1-5; TRBD1 aligns across 10 bases. The CDR3 has 14 residues. Germline trimming cut 6 bases from V and 4 bases from J; bases unmatched to any gene: 3. Germline V gene sequence: CDR1 MNHEY, CDR2 SMNVEV (reference sequence). The CDR3 region has the DNA TGTGCCAGCAGAACGGGACAGGGGAATCAGCCCCAGCATTTT. Protein: CASRTGQGNQPQHF.

This clonotype was counted at least ten times. The rearrangement uses TRBV2 and TRBJ2-7; weak D call: TRBD2 (5 bases). The CDR3 sequence is 15 residues long. The V and J ends lost 2 bases and 3 bases respectively, with 14 bases between them. Germline V gene lookup returns CDR1 SNHLY and CDR2 FYNNEI. CDR3 residues: CASSERPNGVYEQYF. The DNA for the CDR3 is TGTGCCAGCAGTGAAAGACCGAACGGGGTCTACGAGCAGTACTTC.

This clonotype was found a few times. One junction end disagrees with the germline gene, perhaps due to a read error. The chain combines TRBV7-7 with TRBJ2-7; D ambiguous. The CDR3 spans 13 residues. Germline-derived CDR1 and CDR2 are SSHAT and FNYEAQ (reference sequence). The CDR3 DNA reads TGTGCTAGCAGCTTAGTAGTAATAGACGAGCAGTACTTC. Its protein product is CASSLVVIDEQYF.

The chain recombines TRBV6-1 with TRBJ2-2, with unresolved D. Trimming left V 1 base short and J 5 bases short, with 5 bases between. The CDR3 is 13 amino acids. The V gene's germline CDR1 is MNHNS and CDR2 SASEGT. The CDR3 here is CASSEVRTGELFF. In nucleotides, the CDR3 is TGTGCCAGCAGTGAAGTTCGGACCGGGGAGCTGTTTTTT.

In its sample, this clonotype was seen many times. The chain links TRBV2 to TRBJ2-1, with 10 bases matching TRBD1. Germline CDR1 reads SNHLY; CDR2 reads FYNNEI. The J segment lost 8 bases and the V segment lost 5 bases, leaving 9 bases of the junction unmatched. The CDR3 is 15 residues long. As DNA, the CDR3 is TGTGCCAGCAGTCGTGACAGGGGGCTTTTCGATGAGCAGTTCTTC. Residues: CASSRDRGLFDEQFF.

Worth noting for this clonotype: A much larger clone differs from this one at a single base, so this may be a read error. CDR3: CSASSGGSGYNEQFF. The CDR3 region has the DNA TGCAGTGCTAGTTCTGGCGGGAGTGGGTACAATGAGCAGTTCTTC. The chain couples TRBV29-1 to TRBJ2-1; TRBD2 matches at 7 bases. The CDR3 is 15 residues long. CDR1 and CDR2 (germline): SQVTM, ANQGSEA.

This clonotype was picked up many times. This rearrangement joins TRBV18 to TRBJ2-7; 8 bases agree with TRBD1. Germline CDR1 is KGHSH and CDR2 is LQKENI. The CDR3 contains 15 residues. J lost 0 bases, V lost 4 bases, and 5 bases had no gene match. CDR3 protein: CASSLSTGVSYEQYF. CDR3 in DNA: TGTGCCAGCTCACTCTCGACAGGGGTCTCCTACGAGCAGTACTTC.

The count of this clonotype is one. The genes are TRBV20-1 and TRBJ1-5; D ambiguous. The CDR3 has 15 residues. The germline V gene has CDR1 DFQATT and CDR2 SNEGSKA (reference sequence). Deletions cut 6 bases from V and 0 bases from J, with 15 bases between. The CDR3 coding sequence is TGCAGTGCCCCCCTCTCCGGTTATAGCAATCAGCCCCAGCATTTT. It is translated as CSAPLSGYSNQPQHF.

With respect to this clonotype: Without the conserved terminal phenylalanine or tryptophan, this CDR3 likely stems from a read error. The J gene is TRBJ2-7, the V gene TRBV30; weak D call: TRBD1 (6 bases). Trimming pared 5 bases from V and 0 bases from J, leaving 11 bases between. CDR1 and CDR2 from the germline V gene are GTSNPN and SVGIG (reference sequence). The CDR3 has 13 amino acids. The CDR3 nucleotides read TGTGCCTGGGACCGGGACAACTCCTACGAGCAGTACTCC. It specifies CAWDRDNSYEQYS.

This clonotype was picked up a small number of times. The gene calls are TRBV6-1 and TRBJ1-2; D may be TRBD1 (5 bases). Between the trimmed V and J ends, which lost 5 bases and 2 bases, there was a span of 12 bases. This CDR3 comprises 14 residues. CDR1 is MNHNS, CDR2 SASEGT, per germline. The CDR3, as DNA: TGTGCCAGCAGTTCGCCTCGACAGAACTATGGCTACACCTTC. This sequence encodes CASSSPRQNYGYTF.

Ten or more counts support this clonotype. The J gene is TRBJ2-5, the V gene TRBV20-1; 10 positions agree with TRBD2. The CDR3 has 15 amino acids. Germline CDR1 is DFQATT and CDR2 is SNEGSKA (reference sequence). V lost 1 base to trimming and J lost 5 bases; unmatched junction nucleotides: 7. CDR3 bases: TGCAGTGCTAGAGTGCAAGCGGGAGGGGATGAGACCCAGTACTTC. Protein sequence: CSARVQAGGDETQYF.

CDR3 sequence reads: CASSSGRTGNTGELFF. DNA for the CDR3: TGTGCCAGCAGCTCCGGGAGGACAGGGAACACCGGGGAGCTGTTTTTT. The J gene is TRBJ2-2, the V gene TRBV5-6, with D perhaps TRBD1 or TRBD2 (7 bases each). This CDR3 comprises 16 residues. From germline, CDR1 is SGHDT and CDR2 YYEEEE. The V and J ends lost 3 bases and 1 base respectively, with 13 bases between them.

This clonotype has only a few counts. The genes are TRBV5-5 and TRBJ2-2; TRBD2 aligns across 12 bases. V shed 4 bases and J 7 bases; nucleotides not matched to a gene: 8. The CDR3 is 16 amino acids. Germline CDR1 SGHKS, CDR2 YYEKEE (reference sequence). The CDR3 loop reads CASSSLAGGLGGELFF. The CDR3 DNA is TGTGCCAGCAGCAGTCTAGCGGGAGGGCTAGGCGGGGAGCTGTTTTTT.

This clonotype was counted a few times. This chain joins TRBV29-1 and TRBJ1-1, with D perhaps matching TRBD1 (5 bases). The CDR3 is made up of 17 amino acids. Trimming shortened V by 1 base and J by 4 bases, and 22 bases separated the two germline ends. Germline V gene data show CDR1 as SQVTM and CDR2 as ANQGSEA. This chain's CDR3 is CSVEVRLSTGSSTEAFF. CDR3 DNA sequence: TGCAGCGTTGAAGTGAGGTTAAGTACAGGATCAAGCACTGAAGCTTTCTTT. The variable domain in full, with the rest retrieved from reference TRBV29-1 and TRBJ1-1, is SAVISQKPSRDICQRGTSLTIQCQVDSQVTMMFWYRQQPGQSLTLIATANQGSEATYESGFVIDKFPISRPNLTFSTLTVSNMSPEDSSIYLCSVEVRLSTGSSTEAFFGQGTRLTVV.

This chain uses TRBV9 with TRBJ2-2; 7 bases fit TRBD2. From germline, CDR1 is SGDLS and CDR2 YYNGEE. Unmatched junction bases numbered 9, after V lost 3 bases and J lost 1 base. The CDR3 length is 17 residues. CDR3 sequence: CASSGNRGEVNTGELFF. CDR3 in DNA: TGTGCCAGCAGCGGAAACCGGGGGGAAGTGAACACCGGGGAGCTGTTTTTT.

The chain carries TRBV7-2 and TRBJ2-7, with D tentatively TRBD2 (6 bases). Trimming stripped 6 bases from V and 5 bases from J, with 14 bases between. Germline CDR1 and CDR2: SGHTA and FQGNSA. The CDR3 is 13 amino acids. In DNA form, the CDR3 reads TGTGCCAGCAGGCTGGGGGGAGTCCACGAGCAGTACTTC. It specifies CASRLGGVHEQYF.

This rearrangement joins TRBV20-1 to TRBJ2-1; 9 bases are shared with TRBD2. Germline trimming cut 3 bases from V and 9 bases from J; bases unmatched to any gene: 3. Germline V gives CDR1 DFQATT, CDR2 SNEGSKA (reference sequence). The CDR3 is 12 residues long. CDR3 nucleotide sequence: TGCAGTGCTAGGCGGGAGGGCGGTGAGCAGTTCTTC. Translating it yields CSARREGGEQFF.